This T cell receptor (beta chain) was found in a study of shared clonotypes between healthy human individuals (TCRdb year 2020). Some background on the complete study: Two women and three men aged 18 to 49 years were included in the cohort. Leukapheresis yielded between about 0.8 and 8.9 billion PBMCs per donor. The study deeply sequenced blood TCR repertoires of about 5 healthy adults to estimate repertoire size and the extent of clonotype sharing between individuals. Different laboratories and diverse techniques were used to prepare libraries and sequence TCR repertoires, to increase sequencing depth and limit assay-specific biases. For each donor, CD4 naive and CD4 memory were each given three plates, CD8 naive was given two plates, and CD8 memory was given one plate.

Overall results and qualifications from the work: Estimated clonotype richness was generally larger for naive than for memory subsets. Clonotypes shared by all four sorted-subset donors showed higher generation probabilities than non-shared clonotypes. Only blood was sampled, and tissue TCR repertoires likely differ from those in blood. Pairwise subsampling indicated that sequencing depth was expected to affect the degree of clonotype sharing among donors. About 4.5% of naive CD4, roughly 3.6% of naive CD8, 2.3% of memory CD4, and approximately 0.39% of memory CD8 clonotypes were shared across several donors. Because the study included only a small number of donors, the genetic and exposure-history diversity represented was limited. Even with the large sequencing depth, rarefaction of the sorted-subset datasets indicated that sequencing was incomplete.

TCR CDR3 regions were amplified from genomic DNA by multiplex PCR using the deep immunoSEQ assay. Extracted genomic DNA from each cell subset was distributed evenly across all wells of several immunoSEQ 96-well plates, and each plate was treated as a replicate. For sorted subsets, around 200 ng genomic DNA, equal to tens of thousands of T cell genomes, was loaded into each replicate PCR. Purified libraries were quantified with a Qubit 3.0 fluorometer, sized on a Bioanalyzer 2100, and re-quantified with the KAPA Library Quantification kit. Each immunoSEQ 96-well plate was sequenced on its own single-read 150-cycle Illumina NextSeq 550 flow cell. The authors' analysis ran thus. Because the immunoSEQ output held only junctional sequences and lacked quality scores, the filtering could not match the filtering applied to full-length reads. To assign V/J genes and CDR3, sequences were annotated using PyIR, a Python wrapper for IgBLAST v1.9, with IMGT germline references. Reads with weak V/J assignments (E-value above 1e-6), missing CDR3, stop codons, out-of-frame junctions, or ambiguous translated residues were removed. V3J clonotypes were defined as sequences sharing the same inferred V gene, J gene, and CDR3 amino acid sequence. Percentage overlap between repertoires was calculated by dividing the number of shared unique clonotypes by the size of the smaller repertoire. Three approaches were used to assess repertoire richness: RTK rarefaction, the Chao1 estimator, and Recon v2.1 estimates of unobserved clonotypes. Generation probabilities for all TCRbeta clonotypes obtained by the gDNA method from several donors were computed using OLGA. Entries here come from immuneACCESS through TCRdb and include only in-frame sequences with V and J called. Some clones fail to appear in such tables; in the studies checked, an unresolved V gene covers under half of the shortfall, and the cause of the remainder is unknown. D and trimming were read from the DNA, whereas the V and J calls and clone size are those reported in that table. This sample gives around 2,100,000 clones in total; less than 95% of them show up just once. The leading ten clones occupy less than 1.5% of the sample.

V trim: 5 bases; J trim: 4 bases; unmatched bases: 10. The germline V gene (reference sequence) specifies SEHNR as CDR1 and FQNEAQ as CDR2. Spanning cysteine to phenylalanine, the CDR3 consists of 15 amino acids. CDR3 DNA only is kept here, 45 bases in frame from base 1. Comments on this clone: Its antigen remains undetermined. No clone much larger than this one lies a single base away; base qualities are absent.

CD8 naive samples consisted of CD45RO-negative cells that were positively selected for CCR7, yielding a CD45RA+CCR7+ population without TemRA cells. Healthy HIV-negative adults with no recently reported acute infections or vaccinations were included as donors. Every donor was a Caucasian adult residing in Nashville, Tennessee, USA. After blood collection by leukapheresis, PBMCs were isolated using Ficoll-Histopaque density gradient centrifugation and then cryopreserved in the vapor phase of liquid nitrogen. Purity and quantity of every magnetically sorted T cell population were checked by analytical flow cytometry. Genomic DNA was isolated from each sorted fraction and quantified by UV absorbance on a Nanodrop 2000c.

Rearrangement joined TRBV7-9 to TRBJ2-7; 8 bases in the middle match TRBD1. The sequence was obtained from a man in his late teens or twenties in good health. Sequencing was done on a sample of naive CD8+ T cells sorted from blood. The meaning of the sample's cell subset or site label: CD45RA+CCR7+. The CDR3 reads CASSPRTGYSYEQYF. The bases are TGTGCCAGCAGCCCCCGGACAGGGTATTCTTACGAGCAGTACTTC.